This T cell receptor beta chain was profiled in a study of blood T cell repertoires in COVID-19. Study-wide context: Whether acute or convalescent, the COVID-19 samples came from the United States, Italy and Spain. The cDNA or gDNA used as material had been derived from T cells, B-cell-depleted T cells, or PBMCs.

Germline assignment: CDR1 LNHDA and CDR2 SQIVND (reference sequence). V lost 4 bases to trimming and J lost 1 base; unmatched junction nucleotides: 2. CDR3 size: 14 residues. Profiled with immunoSEQ multiplex PCR; TCRdb holds only in-frame clones, not every one. Of approximately 110,000 clones detected, approximately 90% appear once; the ten largest clones hold approximately 4.5%. V gene TRBV19 combines with J gene TRBJ1-1; 8 bases map to TRBD1. This TCR was recovered from a woman aged 45-60 years with acute or convalescent COVID-19. Sequenced: peripheral blood. The DNA for the CDR3 is TGTGCCAGTAGTAGAGGACAGGGGAACACTGAAGCTTTCTTT. Its protein product is CASSRGQGNTEAFF.